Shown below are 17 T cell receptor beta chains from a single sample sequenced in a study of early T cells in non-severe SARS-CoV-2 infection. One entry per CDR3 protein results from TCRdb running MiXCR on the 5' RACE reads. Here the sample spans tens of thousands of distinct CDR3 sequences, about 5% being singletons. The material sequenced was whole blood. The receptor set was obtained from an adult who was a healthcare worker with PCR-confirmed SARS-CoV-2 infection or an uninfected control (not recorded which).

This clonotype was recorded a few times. CDR3 sequence (DNA): TGTGCCAGCAGGCGGACAGGGGCATCCGACGAGCAGTACTTC. Translated: CASRRTGASDEQYF. J is TRBJ2-7 and V is TRBV6-6, with 9 bases fitting TRBD1. CDR3 length equals 14 residues. Germline loops: CDR1 MNHNY, CDR2 SVGAGI (reference sequence). Losses at the gene ends were 6 bases for V and 5 bases for J; bases not matched to a gene: 8.

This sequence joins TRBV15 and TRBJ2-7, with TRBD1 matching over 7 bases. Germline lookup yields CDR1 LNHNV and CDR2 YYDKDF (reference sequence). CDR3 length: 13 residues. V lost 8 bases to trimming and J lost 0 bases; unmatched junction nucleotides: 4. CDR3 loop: CATGQDSSYEQYF. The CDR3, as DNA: TGTGCCACCGGACAGGACAGCTCCTACGAGCAGTACTTC.

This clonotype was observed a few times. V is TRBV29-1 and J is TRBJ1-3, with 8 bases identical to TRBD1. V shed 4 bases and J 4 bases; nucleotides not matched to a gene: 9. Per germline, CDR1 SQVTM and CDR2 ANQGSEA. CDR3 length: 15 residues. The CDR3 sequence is CSVGEQGASGNTIYF. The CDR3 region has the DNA TGCAGCGTTGGAGAGCAGGGGGCTTCGGGAAACACCATATATTTT.

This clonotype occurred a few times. DNA of the CDR3: TGTGCCAGCAGTTACGATATTAGCGATACGCAGTATTTT. As protein: CASSYDISDTQYF. This chain uses TRBV6-5 with TRBJ2-3, with D unclear. The CDR3 has 13 amino acids. The ends were cut back, 2 bases at V and 6 bases at J, with 9 bases in the middle. Per germline, CDR1 MNHEY and CDR2 SVGAGI.

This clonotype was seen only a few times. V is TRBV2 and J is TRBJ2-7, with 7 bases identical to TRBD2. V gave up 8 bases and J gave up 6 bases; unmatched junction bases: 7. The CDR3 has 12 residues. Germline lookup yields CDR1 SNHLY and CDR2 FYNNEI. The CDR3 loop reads CASLDTGGEQYF. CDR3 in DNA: TGTGCCAGCCTTGATACGGGGGGCGAGCAGTACTTC.

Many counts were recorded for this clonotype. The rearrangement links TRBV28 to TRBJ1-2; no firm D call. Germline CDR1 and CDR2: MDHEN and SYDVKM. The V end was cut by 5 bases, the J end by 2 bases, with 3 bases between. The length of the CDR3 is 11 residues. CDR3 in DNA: TGTGCCAGCAGTAAGAACTATGGCTACACCTTC. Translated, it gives CASSKNYGYTF.

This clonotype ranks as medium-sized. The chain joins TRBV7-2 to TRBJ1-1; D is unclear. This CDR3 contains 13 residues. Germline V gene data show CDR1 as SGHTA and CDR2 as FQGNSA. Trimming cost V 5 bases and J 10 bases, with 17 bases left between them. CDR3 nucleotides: TGTGCCAGCAGCACAAGGGAGGCCTTTGTAGCTTTCTTT. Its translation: CASSTREAFVAFF.

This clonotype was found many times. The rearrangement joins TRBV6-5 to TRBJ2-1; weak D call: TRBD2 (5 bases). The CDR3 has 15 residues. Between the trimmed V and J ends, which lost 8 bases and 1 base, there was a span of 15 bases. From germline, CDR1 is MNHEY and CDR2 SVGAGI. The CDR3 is CASGPSIASYNEQFF. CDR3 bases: TGTGCCAGCGGCCCTAGCATAGCGTCCTACAATGAGCAGTTCTTC.

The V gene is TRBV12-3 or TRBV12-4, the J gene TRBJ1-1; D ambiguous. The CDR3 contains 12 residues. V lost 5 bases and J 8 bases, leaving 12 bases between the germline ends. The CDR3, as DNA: TGTGCCAGCAGTCGCTCGGGTTGGGAAGCTTTCTTT. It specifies CASSRSGWEAFF.

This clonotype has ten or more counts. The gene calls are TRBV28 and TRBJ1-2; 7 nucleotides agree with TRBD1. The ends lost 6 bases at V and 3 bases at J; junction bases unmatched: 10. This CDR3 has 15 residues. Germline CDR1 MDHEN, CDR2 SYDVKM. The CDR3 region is CASSSDRDGDYGYTF. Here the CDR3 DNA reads TGTGCCAGCAGCTCCGACAGGGATGGCGACTATGGCTACACCTTC.

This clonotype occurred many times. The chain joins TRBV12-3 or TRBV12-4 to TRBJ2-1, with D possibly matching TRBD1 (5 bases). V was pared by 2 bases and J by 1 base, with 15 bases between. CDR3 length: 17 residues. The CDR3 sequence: CASSLLVGKGSYNEQFF. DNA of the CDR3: TGTGCCAGCAGTTTACTTGTGGGAAAGGGGTCCTACAATGAGCAGTTCTTC.

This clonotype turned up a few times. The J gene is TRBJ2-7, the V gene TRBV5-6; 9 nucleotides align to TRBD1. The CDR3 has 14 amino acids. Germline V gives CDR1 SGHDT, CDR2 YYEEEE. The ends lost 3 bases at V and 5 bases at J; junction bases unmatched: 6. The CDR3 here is CASSYGQGTHEQYF. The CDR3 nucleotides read TGTGCCAGCAGCTACGGACAGGGGACCCACGAGCAGTACTTC.

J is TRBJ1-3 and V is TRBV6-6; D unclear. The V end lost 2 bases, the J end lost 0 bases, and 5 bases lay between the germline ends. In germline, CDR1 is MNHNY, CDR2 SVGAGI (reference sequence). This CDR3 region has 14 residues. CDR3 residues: CASSYGSSGNTIYF. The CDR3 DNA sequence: TGTGCCAGCAGTTACGGTAGCTCTGGAAACACCATATATTTT.

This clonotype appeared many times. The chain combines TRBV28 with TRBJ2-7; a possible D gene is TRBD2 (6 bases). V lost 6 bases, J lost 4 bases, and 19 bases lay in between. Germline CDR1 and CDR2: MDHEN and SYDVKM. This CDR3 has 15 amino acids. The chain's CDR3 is CASSFPAVSGYEQYF. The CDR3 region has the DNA TGTGCCAGCAGCTTTCCGGCTGTTAGCGGATACGAGCAGTACTTC.

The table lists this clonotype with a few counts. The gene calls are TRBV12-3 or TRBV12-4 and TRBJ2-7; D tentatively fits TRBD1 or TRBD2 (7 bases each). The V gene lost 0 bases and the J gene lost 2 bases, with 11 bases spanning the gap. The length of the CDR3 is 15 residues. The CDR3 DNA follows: TGTGCCAGCAGTTTAGCATCAGGGGGGGCCTACGAGCAGTACTTC. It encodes CASSLASGGAYEQYF.

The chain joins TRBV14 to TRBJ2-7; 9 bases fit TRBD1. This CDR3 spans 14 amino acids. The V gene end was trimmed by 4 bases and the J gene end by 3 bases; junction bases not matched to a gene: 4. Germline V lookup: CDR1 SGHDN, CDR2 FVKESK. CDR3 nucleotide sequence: TGTGCCAGCAGCCGCGGGACAGGGATCTACGAGCAGTACTTC. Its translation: CASSRGTGIYEQYF.

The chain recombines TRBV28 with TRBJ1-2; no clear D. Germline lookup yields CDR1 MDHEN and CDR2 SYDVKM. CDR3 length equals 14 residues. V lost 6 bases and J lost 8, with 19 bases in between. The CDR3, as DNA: TGTGCCAGCAGGTATCCGGGCCCTCCAAGGGGCTACACCTTC. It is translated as CASRYPGPPRGYTF.